This TCR beta chain appears in the sequencing data of a study of cytotoxic CD8 clonotypes in ibrutinib-treated CLL. In the study overall: Median treatment time before response sampling was about 12 months, range 6 to 36.

Investigators sought sequencing depths of between 1 in 200,000 and 1 in 1 million T cells. Repertoires were generated with immunoSEQ multiplex PCR, while TCRdb's copy carries only in-frame clones and drops some. The profile covers 270,000 or so clones, with less than 85% appearing a single time and 5.6% taken by the ten largest. The CDR3 is 17 amino acids. With 4 bases removed from V and 0 bases from J, the gap between germline ends came to 18 bases. The clonotype originates from a human donor with chronic lymphocytic leukemia. The V and J genes are TRBV5-3 and TRBJ2-3; D is unresolved. TRBV5-3 is treated as an ORF (open reading frame) with a function not yet certain. Sample: PBMCs, taken at disease progression, from a patient treated with ibrutinib. The CDR3 nucleotides are TGTGCCAGAAGCCACTACTATCAGGTGCGGAGCACAGATACGCAGTATTTT. Protein: CARSHYYQVRSTDTQYF.